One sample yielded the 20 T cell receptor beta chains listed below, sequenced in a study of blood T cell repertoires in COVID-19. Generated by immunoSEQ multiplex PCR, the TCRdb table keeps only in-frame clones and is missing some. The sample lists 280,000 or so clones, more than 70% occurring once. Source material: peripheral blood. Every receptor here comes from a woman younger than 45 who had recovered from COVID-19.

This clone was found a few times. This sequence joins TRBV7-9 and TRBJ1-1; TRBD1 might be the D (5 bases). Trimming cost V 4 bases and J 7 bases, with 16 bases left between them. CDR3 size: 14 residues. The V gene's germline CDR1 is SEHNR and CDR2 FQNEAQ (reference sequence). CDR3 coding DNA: TGTGCCAGCAGCTCGATGGGGGGAGAGGGTGAAGCTTTCTTT. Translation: CASSSMGGEGEAFF.

In nucleotides, the CDR3 is TGCGCCAGCAGCCAAGATGGGCAGGGGCGCCCTCGCGAGCAGTACTTC. Its protein product is CASSQDGQGRPREQYF. The chain links TRBV4-1 to TRBJ2-7; tentatively, D is TRBD1 (6 bases). CDR3 length: 16 amino acids. Trimming shortened V by 0 bases and J by 6 bases, and 18 bases separated the two germline ends. The germline V gene has CDR1 MGHRA and CDR2 YSYEKL.

CDR3 sequence reads: CATSGGRGWNQPQHF. The CDR3 DNA reads TGTGCCACCAGCGGTGGCAGGGGTTGGAATCAGCCCCAGCATTTT. This chain uses TRBV24-1 with TRBJ1-5; maybe TRBD1 (6 bases). The length of the CDR3 is 15 residues. Trimming left V 7 bases short and J 4 bases short, with 16 bases between. CDR1 is KGHDR and CDR2 is SFDVKD in the germline V gene.

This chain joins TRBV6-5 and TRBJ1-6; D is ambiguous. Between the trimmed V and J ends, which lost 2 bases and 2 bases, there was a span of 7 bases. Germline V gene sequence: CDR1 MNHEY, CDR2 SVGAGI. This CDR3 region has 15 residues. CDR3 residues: CASSYAAAYNSPLHF. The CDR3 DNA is TGTGCCAGCAGTTACGCTGCAGCCTATAATTCACCCCTCCACTTT.

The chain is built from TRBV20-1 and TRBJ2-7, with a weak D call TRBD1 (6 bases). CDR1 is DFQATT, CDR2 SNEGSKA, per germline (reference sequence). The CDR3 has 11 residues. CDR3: CRAGDFYEQYF. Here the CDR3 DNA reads TGCAGGGCAGGGGATTTCTACGAGCAGTACTTC.

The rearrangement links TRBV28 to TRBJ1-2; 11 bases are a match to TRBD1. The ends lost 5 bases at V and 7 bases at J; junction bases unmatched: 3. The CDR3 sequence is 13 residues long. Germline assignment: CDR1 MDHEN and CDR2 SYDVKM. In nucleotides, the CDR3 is TGTGCCAGCAGTCTAGGACAGGGGGCTGGCTACACCTTC. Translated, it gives CASSLGQGAGYTF.

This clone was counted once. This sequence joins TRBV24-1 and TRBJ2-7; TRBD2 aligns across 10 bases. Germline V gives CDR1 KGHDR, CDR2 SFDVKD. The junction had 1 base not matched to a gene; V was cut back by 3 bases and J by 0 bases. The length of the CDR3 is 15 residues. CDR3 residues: CATSDPSGGSYEQYF. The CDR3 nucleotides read TGTGCCACCAGTGATCCTAGCGGGGGCTCCTACGAGCAGTACTTC.

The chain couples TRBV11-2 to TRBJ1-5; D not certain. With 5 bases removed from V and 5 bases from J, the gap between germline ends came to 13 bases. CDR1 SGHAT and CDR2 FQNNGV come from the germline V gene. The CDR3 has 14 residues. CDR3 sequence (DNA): TGTGCCAGCAGCCGGAACTACGTGGATCAGCCCCAGCATTTT. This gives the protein CASSRNYVDQPQHF. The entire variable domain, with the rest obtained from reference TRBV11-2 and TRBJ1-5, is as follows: EAGVAQSPRYKIIEKRQSVAFWCNPISGHATLYWYQQILGQGPKLLIQFQNNGVVDDSQLPKDRFSAERLKGVDSTLKIQPAKLEDSAVYLCASSRNYVDQPQHFGDGTRLSIL.

The DNA of the CDR3 is TGCAGCGCCCTGGGACAGGGGGACTATGGCTACACCTTC. This sequence encodes CSALGQGDYGYTF. The chain recombines TRBV29-1 with TRBJ1-2, with 11 nucleotides matching TRBD1. Trimming at V came to 7 bases and at J to 3 bases, leaving 4 bases not matched to a gene. Per germline, CDR1 SQVTM and CDR2 ANQGSEA. This CDR3 comprises 13 residues.

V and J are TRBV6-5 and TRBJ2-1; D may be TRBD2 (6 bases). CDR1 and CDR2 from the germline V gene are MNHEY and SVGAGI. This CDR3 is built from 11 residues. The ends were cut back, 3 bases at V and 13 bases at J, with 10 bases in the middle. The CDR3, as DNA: TGTGCCAGCAGTTATTCGGGAGAACAGTTCTTC. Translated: CASSYSGEQFF.

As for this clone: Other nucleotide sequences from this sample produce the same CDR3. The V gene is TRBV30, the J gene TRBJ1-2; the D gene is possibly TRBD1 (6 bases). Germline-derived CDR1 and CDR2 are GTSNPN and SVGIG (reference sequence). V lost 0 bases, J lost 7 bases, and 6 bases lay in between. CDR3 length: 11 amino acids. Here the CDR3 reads CAWSVGGGYTF. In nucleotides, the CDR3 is TGTGCCTGGAGTGTAGGGGGTGGCTACACCTTC.

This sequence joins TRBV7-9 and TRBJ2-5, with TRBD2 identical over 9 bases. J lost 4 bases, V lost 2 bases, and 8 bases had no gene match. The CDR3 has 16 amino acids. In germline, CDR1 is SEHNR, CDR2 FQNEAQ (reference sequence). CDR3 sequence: CASSLSSGGPTETQYF. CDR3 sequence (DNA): TGTGCCAGCAGCTTAAGTAGCGGGGGACCAACAGAGACCCAGTACTTC.

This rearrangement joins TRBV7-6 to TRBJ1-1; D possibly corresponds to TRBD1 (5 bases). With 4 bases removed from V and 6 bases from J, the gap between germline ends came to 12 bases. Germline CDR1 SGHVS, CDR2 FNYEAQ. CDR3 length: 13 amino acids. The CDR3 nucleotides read TGTGCCAGCAGCTCCGCGCGGGGCTCTGAAGCTTTCTTT. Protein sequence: CASSSARGSEAFF. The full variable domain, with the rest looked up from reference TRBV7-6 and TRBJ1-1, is GAGVSQSPRYKVTKRGQDVALRCDPISGHVSLYWYRQALGQGPEFLTYFNYEAQQDKSGLPNDRFSAERPEGSISTLTIQRTEQRDSAMYRCASSSARGSEAFFGQGTRLTVV.

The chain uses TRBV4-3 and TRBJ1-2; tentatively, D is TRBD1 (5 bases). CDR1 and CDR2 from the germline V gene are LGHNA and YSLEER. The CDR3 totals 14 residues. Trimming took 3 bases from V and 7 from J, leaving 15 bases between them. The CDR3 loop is CASSQQGGGSGYTF. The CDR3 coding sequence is TGCGCCAGCAGCCAGCAGGGAGGTGGTAGTGGCTACACCTTC.

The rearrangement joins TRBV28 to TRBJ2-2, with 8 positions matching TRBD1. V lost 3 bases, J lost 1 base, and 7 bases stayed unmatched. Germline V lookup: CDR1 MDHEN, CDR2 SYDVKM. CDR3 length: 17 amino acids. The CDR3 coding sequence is TGTGCCAGCAGTTTCCTTCCTGGGACAGGGAACACCGGGGAGCTGTTTTTT. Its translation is CASSFLPGTGNTGELFF.

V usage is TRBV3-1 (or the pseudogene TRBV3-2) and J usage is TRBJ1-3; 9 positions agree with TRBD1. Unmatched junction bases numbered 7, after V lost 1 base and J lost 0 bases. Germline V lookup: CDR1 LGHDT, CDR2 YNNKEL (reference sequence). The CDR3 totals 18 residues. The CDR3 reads CASSQVRTGVLSGNTIYF. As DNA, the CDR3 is TGTGCCAGCAGCCAAGTGAGGACAGGGGTACTCTCTGGAAACACCATATATTTT.

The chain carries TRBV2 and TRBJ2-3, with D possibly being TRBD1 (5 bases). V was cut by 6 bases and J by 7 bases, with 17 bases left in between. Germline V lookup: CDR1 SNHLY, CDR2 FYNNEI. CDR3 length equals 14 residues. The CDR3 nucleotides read TGTGCCAGCAGATCAGACAGTTCCTCGTATACGCAGTATTTT. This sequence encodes CASRSDSSSYTQYF.

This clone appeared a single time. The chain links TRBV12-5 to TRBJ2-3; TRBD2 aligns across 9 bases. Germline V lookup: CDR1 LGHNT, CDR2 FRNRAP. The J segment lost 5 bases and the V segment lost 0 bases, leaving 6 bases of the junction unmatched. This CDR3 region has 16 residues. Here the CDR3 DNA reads TGTGCTAGTGGTTTGGTAGCGGGGGGACTTAGAGATACGCAGTATTTT. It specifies CASGLVAGGLRDTQYF. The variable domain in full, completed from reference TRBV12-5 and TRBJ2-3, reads DARVTQTPRHKVTEMGQEVTMRCQPILGHNTVFWYRQTMMQGLELLAYFRNRAPLDDSGMPKDRFSAEMPDATLATLKIQPSEPRDSAVYFCASGLVAGGLRDTQYFGPGTRLTVL.

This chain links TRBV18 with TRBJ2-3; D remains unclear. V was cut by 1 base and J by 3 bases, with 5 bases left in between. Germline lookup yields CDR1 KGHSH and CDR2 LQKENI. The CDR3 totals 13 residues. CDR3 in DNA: TGTGCCAGCTCACCACGAGCTACAGATACGCAGTATTTT. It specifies CASSPRATDTQYF.

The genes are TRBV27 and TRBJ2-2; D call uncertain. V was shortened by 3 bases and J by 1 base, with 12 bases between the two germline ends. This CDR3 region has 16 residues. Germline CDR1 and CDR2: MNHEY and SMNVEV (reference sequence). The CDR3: CASSFFSGWNTGELFF. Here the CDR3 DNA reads TGTGCCAGCAGTTTCTTTTCAGGTTGGAACACCGGGGAGCTGTTTTTT.